This T cell receptor (beta chain) is from a study of T-cell memory formation after mild COVID-19. This clonotype came up once. Antigen: not known. The CDR3 is 11 residues long. Germline V gene data show CDR1 as MDHEN and CDR2 as SYDVKM. Trimming pared 5 bases from V and 5 bases from J, leaving 4 bases between. General study results and limits: Pre-infection memory carried some responding clones, suggesting that cross-reactive memory joined. CD4+ clones that contracted lay mainly in CM and EM; CD8+ ones lay in EMRA.

UMIs and sample barcodes were carried by the TCR alpha and TCR beta cDNA libraries that 5'RACE produced using constant-segment primers. Each CDR3 protein is one row after TCRdb ran MiXCR on the 5' RACE reads. The repertoire holds 250,000 to 300,000 distinct CDR3 sequences, roughly 8% seen once, with about 22% in the top ten. The material sequenced was PBMCs or a T cell subset sorted from them (not recorded which). The TCR was taken from a man aged 18 to 30 who had mild COVID-19 (a few samples of this study predate the infection). Cell type and time point are not known. V is TRBV28 and J is TRBJ1-5, with D unresolved. CDR3 loop: CASSNHQPQHF. CDR3 nucleotides: TGTGCCAGCAGTAATCATCAGCCCCAGCATTTT.